A selection of T cell receptor beta chains follows, all from one sample in a study of blood T cell repertoires in COVID-19. Sequencing was performed with immunoSEQ multiplex PCR; in TCRdb, only in-frame clones are kept and a portion is missing. Of about 210,000 clones in the sample, roughly 82% were seen once. Material for sequencing was peripheral blood. These receptors all stem from a woman between 40 and 55 years old with acute or convalescent COVID-19. Both conserved end residues are part of each CDR3. The order of the fields is clone size, D gene, J gene, V gene, CDR3 DNA, CDR3 protein. The D gene is left open where the match is weak. Some rows mark clone size as missing; the rest say once, few, many or name a class of expanded clone.

few	TRBD1	TRBJ1-4	TRBV4-1	TGCGCCAGCAGCCCTGCCACCGGGACAGCCCATGAAAAACTGTTTTTT	CASSPATGTAHEKLFF
-	-	TRBJ2-7	TRBV12-5	TGTGCTAGTGGACTTAAACAGGGAGAGCAGTACTTC	CASGLKQGEQYF
-	-	TRBJ1-6	TRBV18	TGTGCCAGCTCACCAACTCGGGACACCCTCCACTTT	CASSPTRDTLHF
-	-	TRBJ1-2	TRBV24-1	TGTGCCACCAGTGACTTCACAGGGAACTATGGCTACACCTTC	CATSDFTGNYGYTF
-	TRBD2	TRBJ2-1	TRBV9	TGTGCCAGCAGCGCGGGACTAGCGGATTACAATGAGCAGTTCTTC	CASSAGLADYNEQFF
once	-	TRBJ2-7	TRBV9	TGTGCCAGCAGCGTTTCAGGACTTAGCTACGAGCAGTACTTC	CASSVSGLSYEQYF
-	-	TRBJ2-7	TRBV20-1	TGCAGTGCTAGTACGGGAAACCACGAGCAGTACTTC	CSASTGNHEQYF
-	-	TRBJ1-2	TRBV30	TGTGCCTGGAGTGTTATTAGTTCAACCTATGGCTACACCTTC	CAWSVISSTYGYTF
-	-	TRBJ2-7	TRBV12-3/TRBV12-4	TGTGCCAGCAGTTTTACGGGGATCCACGAGCAGTACTTC	CASSFTGIHEQYF
-	TRBD2	TRBJ2-7	TRBV4-2	TGTGCCAGCAGCCAATTGGGTAGCGGGGGGGCAAGCTACGAGCAGTACTTC	CASSQLGSGGASYEQYF
-	TRBD1	TRBJ1-5	TRBV3-1/TRBV3-2	TGTGCCAGCAGCCAAGGACAGGGGCACAATCAGCCCCAGCATTTT	CASSQGQGHNQPQHF
-	-	TRBJ2-3	TRBV27	TGTGCCAGCAGTTTGAGCCCAGATACGCAGTATTTT	CASSLSPDTQYF
-	TRBD1	TRBJ1-5	TRBV24-1	TGTGCCACCAGTGATCGGACAGGTCAGCCCCAGCATTTT	CATSDRTGQPQHF
once	TRBD1	TRBJ2-5	TRBV6-5	TGTGCCAGCAGCTCCGGGACAGGGGTCTTAGAGACCCAGTACTTC	CASSSGTGVLETQYF
-	TRBD1	TRBJ1-1	TRBV5-1	TGCGCCAGCAGCACGGGACAGCCTCTGATTGAAGCTTTCTTT	CASSTGQPLIEAFF
-	TRBD1	TRBJ1-5	TRBV7-6	TGTGCCAGCAGCTTGACACCGGGACAGACCCATCAGCCCCAGCATTTT	CASSLTPGQTHQPQHF
once	TRBD1	TRBJ2-7	TRBV14	TGTGCCAGCAGCCAATTGGGCTTTTTAGTAGGACAGGGGCACTCCTACGAGCAGTACTTC	CASSQLGFLVGQGHSYEQYF